Here is one T cell receptor beta chain with its context. Its antigen is currently unknown. The record originates from a study of blood T cells in healthy people across ages. Study details: About one barcoded beta molecule per two T cells was captured by template switching. General study findings and limits: Considered underestimates were the diversity estimates obtained from one million T cells. More naive CD4+ cells and higher diversity were found in long-lived than in aged donors.

A second about 7 to 12 cycle PCR used barcoded and J-beta primers. One entry per CDR3 protein, called by TCRdb with MiXCR from the 5' RACE reads. The sample consists of roughly 1.6 million distinct CDR3 sequences, around 35% of them appearing once. Germline loops: CDR1 SGHAT, CDR2 FQNNGV. This CDR3 has 14 residues. V was shortened by 1 base and J by 7 bases, with 14 bases between the two germline ends. This clonotype was obtained from a woman aged 25 to 39 in good health. Sequenced material: blood. V and J are TRBV11-2 and TRBJ2-7; D call uncertain. The CDR3 coding sequence is TGTGCCAGCAGCTTAGTCACTCGATGGTGGGAGCAGTACTTC. This gives the protein CASSLVTRWWEQYF.